This TCR beta chain was recorded in a study of post-analysis software for immune sequencing data. Turning to the study itself: Both relapsing-remitting and secondary progressive multiple sclerosis featured among the disease courses, as did progressive-relapsing multiple sclerosis. Study-wide results and caveats: Patients carried a handful of TRBV segments more frequently than controls did, and TRBV5-6, TRBV5-1 and TRBV20-1 were among them. Same-batch preparations were strongly co-clustered by F measure. Relative to controls, patients with multiple sclerosis showed significantly lower normalized Chao1 diversity.

This clonotype was seen only a few times. Its antigen is not identified. Built from TCR beta cDNA, the libraries had unique molecular identifiers in them. Each sample of roughly 0.85 to 11 million input T cells yielded around 500,000 cDNA molecules, so each molecule approximated one T cell. TCRdb ran MiXCR on the PCR reads and lists one entry per CDR3 protein. The sample contains about 430,000 distinct CDR3 sequences, roughly 38% of which appear only once. CDR1 SGDLS and CDR2 YYNGEE come from the germline V gene. The CDR3 is made up of 12 amino acids. The source of this sequence is a girl aged 2-15 years with multiple sclerosis. The V and J genes are TRBV9 and TRBJ2-5, with D unclear. The J call may be faulty, since TRBJ2-7 better matches the DNA end. The sequenced sample consisted of blood. CDR3 nucleotide sequence: TGTGCCAGCAGCGTACATCGGGTCGAGCAGTACTTC. Its translation is CASSVHRVEQYF.